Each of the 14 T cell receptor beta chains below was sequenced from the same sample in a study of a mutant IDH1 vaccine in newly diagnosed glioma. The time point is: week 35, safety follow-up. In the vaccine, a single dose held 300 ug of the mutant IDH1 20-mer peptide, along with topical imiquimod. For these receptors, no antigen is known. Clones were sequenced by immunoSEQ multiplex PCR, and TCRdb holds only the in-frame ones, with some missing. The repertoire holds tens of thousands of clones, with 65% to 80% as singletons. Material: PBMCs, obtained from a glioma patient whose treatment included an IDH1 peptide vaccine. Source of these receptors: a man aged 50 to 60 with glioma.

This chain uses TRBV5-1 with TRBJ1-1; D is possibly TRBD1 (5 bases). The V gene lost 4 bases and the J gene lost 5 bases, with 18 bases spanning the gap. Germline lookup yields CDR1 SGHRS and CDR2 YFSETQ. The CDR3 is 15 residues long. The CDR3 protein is CASSGSGRLETEAFF. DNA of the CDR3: TGCGCCAGCAGCGGATCGGGACGGCTTGAAACTGAAGCTTTCTTT. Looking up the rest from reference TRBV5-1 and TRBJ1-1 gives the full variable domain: KAGVTQTPRYLIKTRGQQVTLSCSPISGHRSVSWYQQTPGQGLQFLFEYFSETQRNKGNFPGRFSGRQFSNSRSEMNVSTLELGDSALYLCASSGSGRLETEAFFGQGTRLTVV.

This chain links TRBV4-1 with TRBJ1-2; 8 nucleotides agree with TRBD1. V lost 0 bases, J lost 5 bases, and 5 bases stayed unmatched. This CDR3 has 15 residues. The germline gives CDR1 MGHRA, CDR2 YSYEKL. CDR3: CASSQERQGFYGYTF. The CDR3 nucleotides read TGCGCCAGCAGCCAAGAGCGACAGGGGTTTTATGGCTACACCTTC.

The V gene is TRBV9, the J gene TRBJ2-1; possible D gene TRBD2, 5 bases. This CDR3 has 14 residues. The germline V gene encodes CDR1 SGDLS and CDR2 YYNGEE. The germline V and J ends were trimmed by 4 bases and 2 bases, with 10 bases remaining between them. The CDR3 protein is CASSRAETYNEQFF. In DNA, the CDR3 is TGTGCCAGCAGCAGAGCGGAAACCTACAATGAGCAGTTCTTC.

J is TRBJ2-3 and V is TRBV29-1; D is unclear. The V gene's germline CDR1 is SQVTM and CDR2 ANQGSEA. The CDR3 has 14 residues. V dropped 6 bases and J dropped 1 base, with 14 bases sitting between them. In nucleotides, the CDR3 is TGCAGCGTCCTTGCTCCGGTAGGCACAGATACGCAGTATTTT. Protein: CSVLAPVGTDTQYF.

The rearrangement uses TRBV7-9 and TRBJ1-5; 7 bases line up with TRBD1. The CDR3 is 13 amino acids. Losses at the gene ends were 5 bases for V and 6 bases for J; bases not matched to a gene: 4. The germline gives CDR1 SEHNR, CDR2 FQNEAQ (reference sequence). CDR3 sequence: CASSETGVQPQHF. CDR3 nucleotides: TGTGCCAGCAGCGAAACAGGGGTTCAGCCCCAGCATTTT.

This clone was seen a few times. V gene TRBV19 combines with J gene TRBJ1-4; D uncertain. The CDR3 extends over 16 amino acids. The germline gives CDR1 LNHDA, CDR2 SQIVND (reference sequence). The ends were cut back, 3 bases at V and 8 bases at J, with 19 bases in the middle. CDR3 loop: CASSINPVGREEKLFF. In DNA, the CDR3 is TGTGCCAGTAGTATCAACCCGGTAGGTCGCGAAGAAAAACTGTTTTTT. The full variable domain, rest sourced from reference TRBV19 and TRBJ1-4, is DGGITQSPKYLFRKEGQNVTLSCEQNLNHDAMYWYRQDPGQGLRLIYYSQIVNDFQKGDIAEGYSVSREKKESFPLTVTSAQKNPTAFYLCASSINPVGREEKLFFGSGTQLSVL.

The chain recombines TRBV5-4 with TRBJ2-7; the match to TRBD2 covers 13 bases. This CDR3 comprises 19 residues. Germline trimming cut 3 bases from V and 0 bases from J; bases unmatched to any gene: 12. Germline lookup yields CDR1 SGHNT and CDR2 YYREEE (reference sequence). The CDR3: CASSSSTSGGLRSSYEQYF. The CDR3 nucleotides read TGTGCCAGCAGCTCCTCGACTAGCGGGGGGCTCAGGAGCTCCTACGAGCAGTACTTC.

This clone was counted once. The CDR3 loop reads CASSSDRVEQYF. The DNA of the CDR3 is TGTGCCAGCTCATCCGACAGGGTCGAGCAGTACTTC. The chain combines TRBV18 with TRBJ2-7; 7 positions agree with TRBD1. V was clipped by 5 bases and J by 6 bases; unmatched bases: 4. This CDR3 has 12 amino acids. CDR1 is KGHSH, CDR2 LQKENI, per germline.

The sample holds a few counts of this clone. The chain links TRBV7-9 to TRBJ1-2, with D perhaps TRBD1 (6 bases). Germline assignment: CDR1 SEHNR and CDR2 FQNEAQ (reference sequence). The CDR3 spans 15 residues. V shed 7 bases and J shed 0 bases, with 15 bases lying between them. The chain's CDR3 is CASTTDGGPNYGYTF. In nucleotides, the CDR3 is TGTGCCAGCACCACAGACGGGGGCCCTAACTATGGCTACACCTTC.

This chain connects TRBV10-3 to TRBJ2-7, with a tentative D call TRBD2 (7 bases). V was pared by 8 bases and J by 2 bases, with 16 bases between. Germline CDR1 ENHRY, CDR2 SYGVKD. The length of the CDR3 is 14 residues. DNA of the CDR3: TGTGCCATCTCTGTAGGGGGGGGGACCTACGAGCAGTACTTC. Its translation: CAISVGGGTYEQYF.

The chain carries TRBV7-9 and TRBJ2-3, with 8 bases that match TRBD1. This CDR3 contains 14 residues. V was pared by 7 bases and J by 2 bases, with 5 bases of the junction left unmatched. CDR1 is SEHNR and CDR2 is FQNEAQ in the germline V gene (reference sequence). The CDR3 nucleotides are TGTGCCAGCACCCGGGGACAGGACACAGATACGCAGTATTTT. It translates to CASTRGQDTDTQYF.

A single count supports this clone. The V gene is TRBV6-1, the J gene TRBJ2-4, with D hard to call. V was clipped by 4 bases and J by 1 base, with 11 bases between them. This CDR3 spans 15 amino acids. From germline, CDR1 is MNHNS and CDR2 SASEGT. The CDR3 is CASSVHREAKNIQYF. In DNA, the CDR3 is TGTGCCAGCAGTGTACACCGCGAGGCCAAAAACATTCAGTACTTC.

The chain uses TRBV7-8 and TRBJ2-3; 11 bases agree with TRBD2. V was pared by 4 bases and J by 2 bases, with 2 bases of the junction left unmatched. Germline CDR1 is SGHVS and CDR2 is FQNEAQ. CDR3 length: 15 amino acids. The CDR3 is CASSSSGGLTDTQYF. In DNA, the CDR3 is TGTGCCAGCAGCTCTAGCGGGGGGCTCACAGATACGCAGTATTTT. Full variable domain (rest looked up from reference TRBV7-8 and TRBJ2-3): GAGVSQSPRYKVAKRGQDVALRCDPISGHVSLFWYQQALGQGPEFLTYFQNEAQLDKSGLPSDRFFAERPEGSVSTLKIQRTQQEDSAVYLCASSSSGGLTDTQYFGPGTRLTVL.

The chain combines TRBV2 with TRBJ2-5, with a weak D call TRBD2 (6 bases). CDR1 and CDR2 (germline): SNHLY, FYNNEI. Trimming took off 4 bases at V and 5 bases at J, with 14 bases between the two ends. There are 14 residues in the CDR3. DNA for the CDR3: TGTGCCAGCAGTGTGTATGGAGGGCGGGAGACCCAGTACTTC. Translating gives CASSVYGGRETQYF.